This TCR beta chain was captured in a study of beta chain features in type 1 diabetes. Across the whole study: The number of sorted cells examined across all samples was 107,917,701. Whole-study findings and limits: Across patients, naive, central memory and Treg TCRB repertoires exhibited apparently greater similarity than was observed across healthy donors. cDNA-based reads could over-represent cells with high TCR expression.

The authors obtained over 98% purity in all sorted populations. Isolated RNA was reverse transcribed in full, so expressed TCRB transcripts were sequenced. The protocol was immunoSEQ multiplex PCR, while the TCRdb copy is restricted to in-frame clones and leaves out a portion. The sample carries 450,000 to 550,000 clones, roughly 30% recorded once. Note on this clone: Antigen specificity is unknown.

Per the germline V gene, CDR1 is SGHTA and CDR2 is FQGNSA. V was clipped by 4 bases and J by 0 bases, with 4 bases between them. CDR3 size: 14 residues. The TCR comes from a man younger than 35 in good health. The specimen sequenced was naive CD4+ T cells from blood. The chain recombines TRBV7-2 with TRBJ2-6; D uncertain. The CDR3 loop reads CASSSRSGANVLTF. The CDR3 DNA reads as TGTGCCAGCAGCTCCCGCTCTGGGGCCAACGTCCTGACTTTC.